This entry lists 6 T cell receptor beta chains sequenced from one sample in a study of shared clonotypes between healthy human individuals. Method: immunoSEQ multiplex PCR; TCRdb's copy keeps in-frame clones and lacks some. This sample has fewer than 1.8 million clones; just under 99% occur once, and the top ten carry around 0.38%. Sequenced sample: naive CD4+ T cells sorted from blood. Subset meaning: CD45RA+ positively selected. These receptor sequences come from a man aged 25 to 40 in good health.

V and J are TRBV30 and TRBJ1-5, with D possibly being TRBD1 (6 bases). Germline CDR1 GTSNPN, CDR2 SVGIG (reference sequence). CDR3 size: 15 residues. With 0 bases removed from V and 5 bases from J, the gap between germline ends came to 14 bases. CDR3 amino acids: CAWSVGGGWDQPQHF. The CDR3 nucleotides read TGTGCCTGGAGTGTCGGAGGGGGGTGGGATCAGCCCCAGCATTTT.

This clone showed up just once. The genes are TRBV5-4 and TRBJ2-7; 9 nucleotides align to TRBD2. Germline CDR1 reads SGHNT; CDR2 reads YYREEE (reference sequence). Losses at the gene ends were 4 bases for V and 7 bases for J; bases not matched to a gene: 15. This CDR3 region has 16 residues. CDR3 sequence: CASSPGASGIVIEQYF. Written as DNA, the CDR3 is TGTGCCAGCAGCCCCGGGGCTAGCGGGATCGTCATTGAGCAGTACTTC. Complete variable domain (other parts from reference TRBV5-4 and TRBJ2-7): ETGVTQSPTHLIKTRGQQVTLRCSSQSGHNTVSWYQQALGQGPQFIFQYYREEENGRGNFPPRFSGLQFPNYSSELNVNALELDDSALYLCASSPGASGIVIEQYFGPGTRLTVT.

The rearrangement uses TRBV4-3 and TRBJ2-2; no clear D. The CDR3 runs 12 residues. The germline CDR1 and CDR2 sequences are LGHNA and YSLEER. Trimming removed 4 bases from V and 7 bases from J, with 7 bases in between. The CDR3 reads CASSRKDGELFF. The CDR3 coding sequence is TGCGCCAGCAGCCGAAAGGACGGGGAGCTGTTTTTT.

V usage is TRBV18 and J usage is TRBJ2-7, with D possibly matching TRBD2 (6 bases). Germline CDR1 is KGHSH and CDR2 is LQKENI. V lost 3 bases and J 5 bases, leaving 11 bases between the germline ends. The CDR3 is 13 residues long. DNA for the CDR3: TGTGCCAGCTCACCTGGAGGGATCGACGAGCAGTACTTC. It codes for CASSPGGIDEQYF. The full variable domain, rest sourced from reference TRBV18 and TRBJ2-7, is NAGVMQNPRHLVRRRGQEARLRCSPMKGHSHVYWYRQLPEEGLKFMVYLQKENIIDESGMPKERFSAEFPKEGPSILRIQQVVRGDSAAYFCASSPGGIDEQYFGPGTRLTVT.

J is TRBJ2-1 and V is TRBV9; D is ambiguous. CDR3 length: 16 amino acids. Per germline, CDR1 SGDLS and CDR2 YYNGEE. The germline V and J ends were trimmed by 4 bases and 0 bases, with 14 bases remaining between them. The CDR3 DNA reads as TGTGCCAGCAGCCCCCTTAGCTTCGGCTCCTACAATGAGCAGTTCTTC. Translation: CASSPLSFGSYNEQFF.

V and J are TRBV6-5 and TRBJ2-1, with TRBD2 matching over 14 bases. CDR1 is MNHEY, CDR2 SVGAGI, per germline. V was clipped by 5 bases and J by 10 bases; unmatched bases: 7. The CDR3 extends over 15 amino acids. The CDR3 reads CASSAGLAGVREQFF. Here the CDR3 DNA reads TGTGCCAGCAGTGCGGGACTAGCGGGAGTCCGCGAGCAGTTCTTC.